This T cell receptor (beta chain) derives from a study of OX40 agonist ivuxolimab in advanced cancers. At the level of the study: All patients had ivuxolimab intravenously every 2 weeks at 0.01 to 10 mg/kg. Dose-escalation cases comprised hepatocellular carcinoma, melanoma, renal cell or head and neck cancer. Study-wide points: More expanded clones were seen, on average, in CD8+ T cells than in CD4+.

With autoimmune disease history or systemic immunosuppression, patients were excluded. Produced via immunoSEQ multiplex PCR; TCRdb's table is partial and in-frame only. The sample holds approximately 89,000 clones, roughly 84% seen once. V lost 6 bases and J lost 4, with 14 bases in between. This CDR3 is 14 amino acids long. Germline V CDR1 and CDR2: LNHDA, SQIVND (reference sequence). On this clone: Antigen: not known.

The sequencing used CD4+ or CD8+ T cells sorted from blood, collected in a trial of the OX40 agonist ivuxolimab. The TCR was taken from an adult with an advanced solid tumor such as melanoma, head and neck, liver or kidney cancer. This chain joins TRBV19 and TRBJ2-3, with TRBD2 as a possible D gene (7 bases). The chain's CDR3 is CASRTSGGPDTQYF. DNA for the CDR3: TGTGCCAGTAGGACATCGGGGGGCCCAGATACGCAGTATTTT.